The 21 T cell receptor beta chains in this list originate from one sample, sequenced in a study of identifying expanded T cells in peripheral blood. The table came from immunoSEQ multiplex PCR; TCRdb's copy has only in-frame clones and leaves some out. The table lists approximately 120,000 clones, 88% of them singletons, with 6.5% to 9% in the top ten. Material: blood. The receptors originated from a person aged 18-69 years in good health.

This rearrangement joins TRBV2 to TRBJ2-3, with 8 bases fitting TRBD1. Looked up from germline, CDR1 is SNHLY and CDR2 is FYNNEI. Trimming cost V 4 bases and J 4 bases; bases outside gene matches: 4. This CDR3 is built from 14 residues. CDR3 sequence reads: CASSVVQGADTQYF. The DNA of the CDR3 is TGTGCCAGCAGTGTGGTACAGGGGGCAGATACGCAGTATTTT.

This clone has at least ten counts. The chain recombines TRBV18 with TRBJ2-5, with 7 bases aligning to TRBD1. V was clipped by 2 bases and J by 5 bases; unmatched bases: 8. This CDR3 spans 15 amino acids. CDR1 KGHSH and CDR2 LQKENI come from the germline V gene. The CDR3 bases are TGTGCCAGCTCACCAATGGGACAGTTCCCTGAGACCCAGTACTTC. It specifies CASSPMGQFPETQYF.

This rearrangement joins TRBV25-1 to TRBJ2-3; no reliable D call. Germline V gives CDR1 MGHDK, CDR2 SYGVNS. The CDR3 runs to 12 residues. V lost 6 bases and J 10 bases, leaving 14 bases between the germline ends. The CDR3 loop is CASSESAPPQYF. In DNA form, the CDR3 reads TGTGCCAGCAGCGAGAGTGCCCCTCCGCAGTATTTT.

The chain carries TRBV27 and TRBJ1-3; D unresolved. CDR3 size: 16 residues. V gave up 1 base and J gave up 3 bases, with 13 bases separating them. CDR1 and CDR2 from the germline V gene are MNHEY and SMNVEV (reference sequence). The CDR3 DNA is TGTGCCAGCAGTTTATATTTGGGGAGTGGTGGAAACACCATATATTTT. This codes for CASSLYLGSGGNTIYF.

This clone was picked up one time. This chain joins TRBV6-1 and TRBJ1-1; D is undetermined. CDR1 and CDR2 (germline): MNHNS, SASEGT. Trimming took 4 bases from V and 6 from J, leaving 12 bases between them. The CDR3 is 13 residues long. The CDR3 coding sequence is TGTGCCAGCAGTGTTCGGGTACGCTCTGAAGCTTTCTTT. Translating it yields CASSVRVRSEAFF.

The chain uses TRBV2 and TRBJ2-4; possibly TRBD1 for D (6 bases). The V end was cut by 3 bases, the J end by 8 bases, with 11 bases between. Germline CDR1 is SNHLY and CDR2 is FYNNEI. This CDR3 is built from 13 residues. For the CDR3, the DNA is TGTGCCAGCAGTGATGACAGGAGCGACATTCAGTACTTC. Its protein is CASSDDRSDIQYF.

The CDR3 spells CASRQGINQPQHF. As DNA, the CDR3 is TGTGCCAGCAGACAGGGGATCAATCAGCCCCAGCATTTT. This sequence joins TRBV28 and TRBJ1-5; 7 bases fit TRBD1. The length of the CDR3 is 13 residues. The V gene's germline CDR1 is MDHEN and CDR2 SYDVKM. The V and J ends lost 6 bases and 3 bases, in that order; junction bases with no gene match: 2. Looking up the rest from reference TRBV28 and TRBJ1-5 gives the full variable domain: DVKVTQSSRYLVKRTGEKVFLECVQDMDHENMFWYRQDPGLGLRLIYFSYDVKMKEKGDIPEGYSVSREKKERFSLILESASTNQTSMYLCASRQGINQPQHFGDGTRLSIL.

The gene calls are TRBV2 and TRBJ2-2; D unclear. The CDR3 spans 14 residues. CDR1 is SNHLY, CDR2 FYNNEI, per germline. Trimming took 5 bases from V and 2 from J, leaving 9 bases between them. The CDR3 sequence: CASSSQANTGELFF. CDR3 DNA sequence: TGTGCCAGCAGTAGTCAGGCTAACACCGGGGAGCTGTTTTTT.

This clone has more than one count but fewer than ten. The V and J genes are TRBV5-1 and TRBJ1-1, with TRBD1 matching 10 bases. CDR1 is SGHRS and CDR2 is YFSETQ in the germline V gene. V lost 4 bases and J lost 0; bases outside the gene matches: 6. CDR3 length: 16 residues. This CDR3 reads CASSLPGQGLNTEAFF. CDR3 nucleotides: TGCGCCAGCAGCCTACCGGGACAGGGGTTGAACACTGAAGCTTTCTTT.

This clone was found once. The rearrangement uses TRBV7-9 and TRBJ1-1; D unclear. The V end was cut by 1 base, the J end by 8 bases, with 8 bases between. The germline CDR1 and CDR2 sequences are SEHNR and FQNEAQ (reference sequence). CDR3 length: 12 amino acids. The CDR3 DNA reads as TGTGCCAGCAGCTTAGGAGGGATCGAAGCTTTCTTT. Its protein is CASSLGGIEAFF.

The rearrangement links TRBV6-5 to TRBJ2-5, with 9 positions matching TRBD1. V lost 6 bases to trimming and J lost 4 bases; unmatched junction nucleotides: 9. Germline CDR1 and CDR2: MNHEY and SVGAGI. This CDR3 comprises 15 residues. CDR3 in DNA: TGTGCCAGCAGCCAATGGGGACAGGGTGGAGAGACCCAGTACTTC. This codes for CASSQWGQGGETQYF.

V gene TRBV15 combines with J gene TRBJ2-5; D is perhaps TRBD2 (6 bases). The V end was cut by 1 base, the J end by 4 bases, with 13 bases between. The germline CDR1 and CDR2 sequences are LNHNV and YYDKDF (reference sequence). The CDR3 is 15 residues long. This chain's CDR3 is CATSRGDSGLETQYF. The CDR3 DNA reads TGTGCCACCAGCAGAGGGGATAGCGGTTTAGAGACCCAGTACTTC.

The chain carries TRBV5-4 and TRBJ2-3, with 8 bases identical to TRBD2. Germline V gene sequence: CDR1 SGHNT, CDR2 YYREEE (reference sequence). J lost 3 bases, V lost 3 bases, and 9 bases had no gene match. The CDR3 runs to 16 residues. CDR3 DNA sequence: TGTGCCAGCAGCTCTTGGGAGGTAGCGGGAACAGATACGCAGTATTTT. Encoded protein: CASSSWEVAGTDTQYF.

The CDR3 spells CASSYRGLAGPYEQYF. The CDR3 coding sequence is TGTGCCAGCAGCTACAGGGGGCTAGCGGGACCCTACGAGCAGTACTTC. The chain couples TRBV11-3 to TRBJ2-7; perhaps D is TRBD1 or TRBD2 (9 bases each). CDR3 size: 16 residues. The germline V gene has CDR1 SGHNT and CDR2 YENEEA. V gave up 4 bases and J gave up 2 bases, with 18 bases separating them.

DNA of the CDR3: TGCGCCAGCAGCCAAGGGACTAGTGGTAACACCGGGGAGCTGTTTTTT. Amino acid sequence: CASSQGTSGNTGELFF. The chain uses TRBV4-3 and TRBJ2-2, with 7 bases lining up with TRBD2. Germline V CDR1 and CDR2: LGHNA, YSLEER. The V gene end was trimmed by 1 base and the J gene end by 2 bases; junction bases not matched to a gene: 4. This CDR3 has 16 residues.

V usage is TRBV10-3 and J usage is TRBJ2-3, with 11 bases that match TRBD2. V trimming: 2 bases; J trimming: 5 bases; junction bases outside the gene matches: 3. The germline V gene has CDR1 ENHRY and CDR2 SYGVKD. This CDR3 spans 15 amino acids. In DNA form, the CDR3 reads TGTGCCATCAGTGAGACTAGCGGGAGCGAAGATACGCAGTATTTT. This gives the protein CAISETSGSEDTQYF.

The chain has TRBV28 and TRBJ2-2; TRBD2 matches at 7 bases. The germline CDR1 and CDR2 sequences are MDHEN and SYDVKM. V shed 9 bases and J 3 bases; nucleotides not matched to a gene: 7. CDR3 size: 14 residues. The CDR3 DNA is TGTGCCAGTCGCTTGGGAGGGGACACCGGGGAGCTGTTTTTT. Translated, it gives CASRLGGDTGELFF. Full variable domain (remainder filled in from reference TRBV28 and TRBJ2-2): DVKVTQSSRYLVKRTGEKVFLECVQDMDHENMFWYRQDPGLGLRLIYFSYDVKMKEKGDIPEGYSVSREKKERFSLILESASTNQTSMYLCASRLGGDTGELFFGEGSRLTVL.

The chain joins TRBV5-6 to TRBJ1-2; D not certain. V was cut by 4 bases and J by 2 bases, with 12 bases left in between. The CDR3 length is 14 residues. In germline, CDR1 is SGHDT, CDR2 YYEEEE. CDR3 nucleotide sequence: TGTGCCAGCAGCCAAGATCCCGGGAACTATGGCTACACCTTC. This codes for CASSQDPGNYGYTF.

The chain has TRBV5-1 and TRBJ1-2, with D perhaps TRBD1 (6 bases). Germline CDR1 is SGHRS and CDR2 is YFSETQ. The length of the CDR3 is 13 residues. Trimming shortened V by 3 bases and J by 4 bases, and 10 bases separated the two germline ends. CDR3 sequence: CASSSQGGYGYTF. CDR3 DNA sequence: TGCGCCAGCAGCTCACAGGGAGGCTATGGCTACACCTTC.

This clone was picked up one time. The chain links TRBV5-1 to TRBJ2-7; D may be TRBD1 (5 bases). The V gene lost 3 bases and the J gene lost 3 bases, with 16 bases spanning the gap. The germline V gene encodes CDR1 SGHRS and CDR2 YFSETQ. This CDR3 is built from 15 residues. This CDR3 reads CASSSSGRVGYEQYF. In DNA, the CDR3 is TGCGCCAGCAGCTCCAGTGGCAGGGTGGGCTACGAGCAGTACTTC.

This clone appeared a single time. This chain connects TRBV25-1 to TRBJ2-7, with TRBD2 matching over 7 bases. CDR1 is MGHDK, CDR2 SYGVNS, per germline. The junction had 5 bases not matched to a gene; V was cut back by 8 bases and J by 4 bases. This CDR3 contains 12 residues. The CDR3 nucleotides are TGTGCCAGCCGGGACTACCAATACGAGCAGTACTTC. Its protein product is CASRDYQYEQYF.